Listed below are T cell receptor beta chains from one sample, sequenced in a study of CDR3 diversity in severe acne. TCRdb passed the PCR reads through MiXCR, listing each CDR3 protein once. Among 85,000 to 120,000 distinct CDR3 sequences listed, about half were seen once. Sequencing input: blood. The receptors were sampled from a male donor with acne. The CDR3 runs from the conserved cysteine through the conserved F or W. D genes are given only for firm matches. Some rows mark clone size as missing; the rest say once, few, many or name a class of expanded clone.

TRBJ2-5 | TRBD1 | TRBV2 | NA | TGTGCCAGCAAATTCGGACAGGGGAGCAATCAGCCTCAGTACTTC | CASKFGQGSNQPQYF
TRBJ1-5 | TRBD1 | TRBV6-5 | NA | TGTGCCAGCAGTTATCCTGGACAGGGCCATCAGCCCCAGCATTTT | CASSYPGQGHQPQHF
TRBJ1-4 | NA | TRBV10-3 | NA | TGTGCCATCAGTGAGTCCGGGATTGGGGCTAATGAAAAACTGTTTTTT | CAISESGIGANEKLFF
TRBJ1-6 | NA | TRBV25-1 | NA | TGTGCCAGCAGTGAAACGGTTGGCCTAAATTCACCCCTCCACTTT | CASSETVGLNSPLHF
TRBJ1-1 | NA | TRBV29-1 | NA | TGCAGCGTTGAACCGGGCACTGAAGCTTTCTTT | CSVEPGTEAFF
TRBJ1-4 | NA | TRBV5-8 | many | TGTGCCAGCAGCTTGGGTGCAACTAATGAAAAACTGTTTTTT | CASSLGATNEKLFF
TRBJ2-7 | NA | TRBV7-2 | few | TGTGCCAGCAGCTTAGTACAGGGTCGCGAGCAGTACTTC | CASSLVQGREQYF
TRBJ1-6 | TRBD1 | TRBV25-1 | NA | TGTGCCAGCAGTCTCGGACAGGGGGGATCACCCCTCCACTTT | CASSLGQGGSPLHF
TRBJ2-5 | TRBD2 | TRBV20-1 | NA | TGCAGTGCTACACCGGGACTAGCGGGAGAAGAGACCCAGTACTTC | CSATPGLAGEETQYF
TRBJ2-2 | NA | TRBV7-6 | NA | TGTGCCAGCAGATTCCAGGGGAACACCGGGGAGCTGTTTTTT | CASRFQGNTGELFF
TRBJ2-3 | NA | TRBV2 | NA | TGTGCCAGCAGTGAAGCAGAGGGGTTTCTTAGGTATACGCAGTATTTT | CASSEAEGFLRYTQYF
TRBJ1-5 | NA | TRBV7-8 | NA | TGTGCCAGCAGCTTAGTCATATCGGGGTCCCCAAGGGTTCAGCCCCAGCATTTT | CASSLVISGSPRVQPQHF
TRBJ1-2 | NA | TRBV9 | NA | TGTGCCAGCAGCGCCCCGGGACGGCCTGATTATGGCTACACCTTC | CASSAPGRPDYGYTF
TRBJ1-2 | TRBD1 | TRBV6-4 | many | TGTGCCAGCAGCGCCGGGACAGGGACCTATGGCTACACCTTC | CASSAGTGTYGYTF
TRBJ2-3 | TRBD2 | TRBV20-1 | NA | TGCAGTGCTAGAGATCCTAGCGGGAGAACAGATACGCAGTATTTT | CSARDPSGRTDTQYF
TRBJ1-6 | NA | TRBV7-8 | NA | TGTGCCAGCAGCCAAAGTGGGTACAATTCACCCCTCCACTTT | CASSQSGYNSPLHF
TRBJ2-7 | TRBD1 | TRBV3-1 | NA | TGTGCCAGCAGCTATGAACTTACAGGGGCTACGTACGAGCAGTACTTC | CASSYELTGATYEQYF
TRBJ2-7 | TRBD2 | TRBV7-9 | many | TGTGCCAGCAGCTTCGCTAGCGGGACCCAAAGGGAGCAGTACTTC | CASSFASGTQREQYF
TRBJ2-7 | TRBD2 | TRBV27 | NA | TGCGCCAGCAGTCCGACTAGCGGGGCATACGAGCAGTACTTC | CASSPTSGAYEQYF
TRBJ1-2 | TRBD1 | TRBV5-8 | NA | TGTGCCAGCACCTTGGGGACAGGGTATGGCCACACCTTC | CASTLGTGYGHTF
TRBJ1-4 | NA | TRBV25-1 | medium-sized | TGTGCCAGCAGACCCTCTTCCCCAAATGAAAAACTGTTTTTT | CASRPSSPNEKLFF
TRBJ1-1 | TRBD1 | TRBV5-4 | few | TGTGCCAGCAGCTATCCAGGGGGCGCGGGCACTGAAGCTTTCTTT | CASSYPGGAGTEAFF
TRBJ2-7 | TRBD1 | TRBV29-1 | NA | TGCAGCGTTGAAGAGGGGACAGGCTACGAGCAGTACTTC | CSVEEGTGYEQYF
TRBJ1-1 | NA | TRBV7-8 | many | TGTGCCAGCAGCCTCGATACGGCTGGCCGGAGGAACACTGAAGCTTTCTTT | CASSLDTAGRRNTEAFF
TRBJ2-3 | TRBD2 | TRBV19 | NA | TGTGCCAGTAGTATACATCCCGGGACTAGCGGGACTACAGATACGCAGTATTTT | CASSIHPGTSGTTDTQYF
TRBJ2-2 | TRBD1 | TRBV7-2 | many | TGTGCCAGCAGCTTGTTCGGGACAGCGTCCACCGGGGAGCTGTTTTTT | CASSLFGTASTGELFF
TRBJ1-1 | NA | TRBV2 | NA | TGTGCCAGCAGTGAATTTGGAGGAATGAACACTGAAGCTTTCTTT | CASSEFGGMNTEAFF
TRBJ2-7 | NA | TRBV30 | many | TGTGCCTGGAGTGAATCGGGACAATCCTACGAGCAGTACTTC | CAWSESGQSYEQYF
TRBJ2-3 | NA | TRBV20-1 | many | TGCAGTGCTAGATCCCTATATTACACAGATACGCAGTATTTT | CSARSLYYTDTQYF